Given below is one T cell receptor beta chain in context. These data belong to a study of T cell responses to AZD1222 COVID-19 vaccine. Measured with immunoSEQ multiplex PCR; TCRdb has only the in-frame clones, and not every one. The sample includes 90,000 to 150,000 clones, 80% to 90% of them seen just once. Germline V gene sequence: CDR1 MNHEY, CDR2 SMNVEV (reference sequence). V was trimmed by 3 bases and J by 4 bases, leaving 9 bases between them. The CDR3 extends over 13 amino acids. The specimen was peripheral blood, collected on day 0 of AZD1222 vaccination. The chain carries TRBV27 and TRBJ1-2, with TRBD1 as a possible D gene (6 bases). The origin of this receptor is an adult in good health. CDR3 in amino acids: CASSFGGGYGYTF. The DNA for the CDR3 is TGTGCCAGCAGTTTTGGGGGCGGCTATGGCTACACCTTC.